The clone carrying this TCR beta chain turned up a few times. Its antigen remains unidentified. This sample was included in a study of T cell repertoires in cytomegalovirus infection. In the study overall: Both a matching HLA type and CMV infection were indicated by public TCR beta signatures. The study, taken as a whole, reports: Dominating the ex vivo response were HLA-C-restricted CMV-specific TCR beta clonotypes.

Germline V gene data show CDR1 as SGHTA and CDR2 as FQGTGA. V was cut by 1 base and J by 9 bases, with 9 bases left in between. This CDR3 has 12 residues. MiXCR, applied by TCRdb to the reads, yields one record per CDR3 protein. The sample has 750,000 to 950,000 distinct CDR3 sequences; around 29% are singletons. The receptor was derived from a human donor in good health (CMV status not recorded). Some clones in this sample may be carry-over from other donors' samples. The V call is TRBV7-3, the J call TRBJ1-1; the D is unclear. The specimen comprised cultured CD8+ T cells from PBMCs, sampled from culture after CMV antigen stimulation. As DNA, the CDR3 is TGTGCCAGCAGCTTAAATGGCGAGAAAGCTTTCTTT. Its protein is CASSLNGEKAFF.